This T cell receptor beta chain stems from a study of CD8+CD57+ T cells in acquired aplastic anemia (dated by TCRdb to about 2018). Looking at the study overall: On average, sorted CD4+ and CD8+ cells yielded around 3.4 ug of extracted DNA, with a range of about 0.17 to 27.4 ug. A CD8+CD57+ expansion meant a frequency higher than the mean frequency seen in healthy subjects.

Expansion of CD8+CD57+ cells had been shown by flow cytometry in the patients chosen for sequencing. Every patient had a diagnosis of severe acquired aplastic anemia based on International Study of Aplastic Anemia and Agranulocytosis and Camitta criteria. At the time blood was sampled, none of the patients had received any therapy. In the study, sorted CD4+ and CD8+ blood T cells from patients with severe aplastic anemia and from healthy subjects underwent deep sequencing of TCR repertoires. In the USA, patient enrollment took place under clinicaltrials.gov protocols 00001620, 01623167, 00001397, 00071045, 00081523 and 00961064. Ficoll-Paque density gradient centrifugation was used to isolate peripheral blood mononuclear cells. Before DNA extraction, CD4+ and CD8+ T cells were sorted with FACS or magnetic beads. Summary of the overall study and its limitations: Between patients and healthy controls, no significant difference in CD8+ Simpson's diversity was found (P=0.060). Roughly 30 CD8+ CDR3 sequences were found to be shared between patients and controls, but these sequences appeared to be highly expressed in patients and within the immunodominant clones of the patients.

A word on this clonotype: Its antigen is not yet known. Base qualities are not recorded, but no much larger clone differs from it by a single base.

Genomic DNA was used as template for profiling of TCR beta VDJ combinations and CDR3 sequences. An Illumina HiSeq 2000 was used for TCR repertoire sequencing. The study's processing was this. TRBV/TRBJ rearrangement plots, CDR3 size and DJ length profiles, and Simpson's diversity index were used to evaluate the repertoires. The immunodominant clone was defined as the most abundant DNA sequence in deep sequencing data. CDR3 amino acid sequences were checked for sharing between subjects and were compared against published repertoires and the VDJdb database. TCRdb passed the public sequencing reads through fastp at Q25 and MiXCR, retaining productive beta sequences. Each CDR3 protein appears once, grouped with its most common genes and DNA. It is TCRdb's table, rather than the study itself, that gives the V and J calls and clone size. For this sample the table gives fewer than 200,000 distinct CDR3 sequences, of which approximately 48% were detected only once. Under 15% of the sample is taken by the ten largest.

The sequenced sample was sorted CD4+, CD8+, or CD8+CD57+ T cells (not recorded which) from PBMCs. The receptor was derived from a human donor with aplastic anemia.

CDR3 loop: CASSLSGSVVGNIQYF. The bases are TGTGCCAGCAGCCTTAGCGGGAGTGTTGTTGGGAACATTCAGTACTTC. The receptor chain draws on TRBV11-2 and TRBJ2-4, with 9 bases matching TRBD2. As encoded in the germline V gene, CDR1 is SGHAT while CDR2 is FQNNGV. The junction shows trimming of 5 bases on V and 7 bases on J, and the gene matches do not reach 12 bases of it. The CDR3 holds 16 amino acids from the cysteine to the phenylalanine. Just CDR3 DNA is preserved here, 48 bases in frame from base 1. Where the CDR3 stops, the reference TRBV11-2 and TRBJ2-4 genes take over; the full variable domain is EAGVAQSPRYKIIEKRQSVAFWCNPISGHATLYWYQQILGQGPKLLIQFQNNGVVDDSQLPKDRFSAERLKGVDSTLKIQPAKLEDSAVYLCASSLSGSVVGNIQYFGAGTRLSVL.